This entry features one T cell receptor (beta chain) sequence. Its antigen is still unknown. This entry belongs to a study of T cell repertoires in cytomegalovirus infection. Study at large: Well-studied HLA-B-restricted epitopes and recently identified HLA-C-restricted epitopes of CMV were both used in the study. From public TCR beta signatures came an indication of both CMV infection and matching HLA type.

TCRdb ran MiXCR on the reads and lists one entry per CDR3 protein. The sample includes around 500,000 distinct CDR3 sequences, more than 40% of them seen just once. Findings of the study overall: Accumulated public TCR beta family frequency recognized individuals carrying CMV together with the relevant HLA. There were HLA-C-restricted CMV-specific TCR beta clonotypes dominating the ex vivo response.

This CDR3 is built from 18 residues. CDR1 is MNHEY, CDR2 SVGAGI, per germline. With V trimmed by 6 bases and J by 4 bases, 14 bases remained unmatched. The receptor was isolated from a human donor in good health (CMV status not recorded). Some clones in this sample may be carry-over from other donors' samples. The chain couples TRBV6-5 to TRBJ2-2, with 10 bases that match TRBD1. The sequenced sample was cultured PBMCs, obtained from culture after CMV antigen stimulation. The CDR3 DNA sequence: TGTGCCAGCAGGGGACAGGGGACCACAACTTGGGGCACCGGGGAGCTGTTTTTT. As protein: CASRGQGTTTWGTGELFF.